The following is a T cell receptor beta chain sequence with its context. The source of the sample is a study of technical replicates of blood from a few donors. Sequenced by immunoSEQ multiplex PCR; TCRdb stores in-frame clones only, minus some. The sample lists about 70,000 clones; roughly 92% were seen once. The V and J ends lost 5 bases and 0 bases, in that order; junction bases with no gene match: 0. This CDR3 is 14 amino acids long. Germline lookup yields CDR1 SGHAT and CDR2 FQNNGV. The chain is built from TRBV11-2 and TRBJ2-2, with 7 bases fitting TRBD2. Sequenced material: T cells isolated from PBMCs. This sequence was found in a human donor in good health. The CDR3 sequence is CASSREANTGELFF. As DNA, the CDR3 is TGTGCCAGCAGCCGGGAGGCGAACACCGGGGAGCTGTTTTTT.